A single T cell receptor (beta chain) is shown here with its context. This entry comes from a study of blood T cell repertoires in COVID-19. This table comes from immunoSEQ multiplex PCR, and its TCRdb copy is limited to in-frame clones, with some not included. The sample has approximately 150,000 clones, roughly 84% seen once. The CDR3 spans 16 residues. CDR1 is SGHKS, CDR2 YYEKEE, per germline (reference sequence). The V gene lost 0 bases and the J gene lost 3 bases, with 16 bases spanning the gap. What was sequenced was peripheral blood. V is TRBV5-5 and J is TRBJ2-7; D uncertain. The clonotype was recovered from a man between 60 and 75 years old with active or convalescent COVID-19. CDR3 residues: CASSLDVPVEIYEQYF. The CDR3 DNA sequence: TGTGCCAGCAGCTTGGATGTTCCGGTGGAGATCTACGAGCAGTACTTC.